The rows below give T cell receptor beta chains drawn from one sample of a study of T cell responses to AZD1222 COVID-19 vaccine. Sequenced by immunoSEQ multiplex PCR; TCRdb stores in-frame clones only, minus some. The sample has about 150,000 clones, roughly 90% seen once. The specimen comprised peripheral blood, sampled on day 0 of AZD1222 vaccination. The receptors originated from an adult in good health. The CDR3 runs from the conserved cysteine through the conserved F or W. Fields, in order: clone size, D gene, V gene, J gene, CDR3 DNA, CDR3 protein. The D gene is left open where the match is weak. Some rows have no size entry. The others give once, few or many, or a class for an expanded clone.

>-|-|TRBV6-5|TRBJ2-2
TGTGCCAGCAGTTACGAGGCGGCTAGGACCGGGGAGCTGTTTTTT
CASSYEAARTGELFF
>few|-|TRBV5-6|TRBJ1-1
TGTGCCAGCAGCACCGCGGGGCTGGGCGAAGCTTTCTTT
CASSTAGLGEAFF
>-|-|TRBV9|TRBJ1-6
TGTGCCAGCAGCGGCCCGACAAATTCACCCCTCCACTTT
CASSGPTNSPLHF
>-|TRBD1|TRBV29-1|TRBJ2-7
TGCAGCGTTGAATACCCGGGACAGGGGGCTTACGAGCAGTACTTC
CSVEYPGQGAYEQYF
>few|TRBD1|TRBV5-1|TRBJ2-2
TGCGCCAGCAGCCTCGAGGACAGGGAGGAGCTGTTTTTT
CASSLEDREELFF
>-|TRBD1|TRBV2|TRBJ2-5
TGTGCCAGCAGTTATGACAGGGGCCGGCAAGAGACCCAGTACTTC
CASSYDRGRQETQYF
>-|TRBD2|TRBV5-4|TRBJ2-7
TGTGCCAGCAGCCTAGCGGGAGGGCCCAACGAGCAGTACTTC
CASSLAGGPNEQYF
>-|TRBD1|TRBV5-1|TRBJ1-1
TGCGCCAGCAGTACGGACAGGGTGGGAGCTTTCTTT
CASSTDRVGAFF
>-|-|TRBV7-2|TRBJ1-2
TGTGCCAGCAGCTTAAAGGGGATTGAAAAGGGCTACACCTTC
CASSLKGIEKGYTF
>-|-|TRBV11-3|TRBJ2-5
TGTGCCAGCAGCTTATTTTTCGGGAGTAAAGAGACCCAGTACTTC
CASSLFFGSKETQYF
>once|TRBD1|TRBV5-4|TRBJ1-3
TGTGCCAGCAGCTCCGGTACAGGGGCAGGCTCTGGAAACACCATATATTTT
CASSSGTGAGSGNTIYF
>once|-|TRBV6-4|TRBJ1-3
TGTGCCAGCAGTGACTCAACAGGGCCTGGAAACACCATATATTTT
CASSDSTGPGNTIYF
>-|TRBD1|TRBV11-2|TRBJ2-7
TGTGCCAGCAGCGAGACAGGGCTCGAGCAGTACTTC
CASSETGLEQYF
>-|TRBD2|TRBV7-2|TRBJ2-7
TGTGCCAGCAGCTTAGCCGGCGGGAGCTCCTACGAGCAGTACTTC
CASSLAGGSSYEQYF